The rows below give T cell receptor beta chains drawn from one sample of a study of resident and recirculating memory T cells in vitiligo. Clones were read by immunoSEQ multiplex PCR, and TCRdb kept only the in-frame ones, dropping some. The data show about 76,000 clones, about 90% seen once. Material for sequencing was blood. The receptor set was obtained from a male donor with vitiligo. The CDR3 runs from the conserved cysteine through the conserved F or W. Each record gives: J gene, D gene, CDR3 length, clone size, V gene, CDR3 protein, CDR3 DNA. A D gene is named only where the DNA matches it firmly. Clone sizes are given selectively: once, few, many, or a class where the clone is expanded.

J gene: TRBJ2-1
D gene: TRBD2
CDR3 length: 22
clone size: -
V gene: TRBV14
CDR3 protein: CASSQEPVPRTSLAGEYNEQFF
CDR3 DNA: TGTGCCAGCAGCCAAGAACCCGTTCCTAGAACTTCACTAGCGGGAGAATACAATGAGCAGTTCTTC

J gene: TRBJ2-2
D gene: TRBD2
CDR3 length: 17
clone size: -
V gene: TRBV18
CDR3 protein: CASSPGLAGPVTGELFF
CDR3 DNA: TGTGCCAGCTCACCAGGTCTAGCGGGACCGGTCACCGGGGAGCTGTTTTTT

J gene: TRBJ2-7
D gene: TRBD1
CDR3 length: 15
clone size: -
V gene: TRBV19
CDR3 protein: CASSNAGTGGYEQYF
CDR3 DNA: TGTGCCAGTAGTAACGCCGGGACAGGGGGCTACGAGCAGTACTTC

J gene: TRBJ1-5
D gene: -
CDR3 length: 15
clone size: -
V gene: TRBV2
CDR3 protein: CASSSDSGGNQPQHF
CDR3 DNA: TGTGCCAGCAGTTCTGACAGTGGCGGCAATCAGCCCCAGCATTTT

J gene: TRBJ2-7
D gene: TRBD2
CDR3 length: 15
clone size: -
V gene: TRBV4-1
CDR3 protein: CASSRFSGSSYEQYF
CDR3 DNA: TGCGCCAGCAGCCGATTTAGCGGGAGCTCCTACGAGCAGTACTTC

J gene: TRBJ1-2
D gene: TRBD1
CDR3 length: 16
clone size: -
V gene: TRBV4-1
CDR3 protein: CASSQVPGTGHYGYTF
CDR3 DNA: TGCGCCAGCAGCCAAGTACCGGGGACAGGCCACTATGGCTACACCTTC

J gene: TRBJ2-3
D gene: TRBD1
CDR3 length: 16
clone size: -
V gene: TRBV2
CDR3 protein: CASSGPDRGRTDTQYF
CDR3 DNA: TGTGCCAGCAGTGGACCGGACAGGGGGCGCACAGATACGCAGTATTTT

J gene: TRBJ1-3
D gene: TRBD1
CDR3 length: 15
clone size: -
V gene: TRBV28
CDR3 protein: CASIRGTGAGNTIYF
CDR3 DNA: TGTGCCAGCATCCGAGGGACAGGGGCTGGAAACACCATATATTTT

J gene: TRBJ2-7
D gene: -
CDR3 length: 13
clone size: -
V gene: TRBV27
CDR3 protein: CASSLGFGYEQYF
CDR3 DNA: TGTGCCAGCAGTTTAGGGTTCGGGTACGAGCAGTACTTC

J gene: TRBJ2-1
D gene: -
CDR3 length: 18
clone size: -
V gene: TRBV28
CDR3 protein: CASSKAGWRSSSYNEQFF
CDR3 DNA: TGTGCCAGCAGTAAAGCCGGCTGGCGTTCTAGCTCCTACAATGAGCAGTTCTTC

J gene: TRBJ2-5
D gene: -
CDR3 length: 13
clone size: -
V gene: TRBV28
CDR3 protein: CASSFGSAETQYF
CDR3 DNA: TGTGCCAGCAGTTTCGGGTCCGCCGAGACCCAGTACTTC

J gene: TRBJ2-2
D gene: TRBD2
CDR3 length: 15
clone size: -
V gene: TRBV6-1
CDR3 protein: CASSDLAGGPGELFF
CDR3 DNA: TGTGCCAGCAGCGACCTAGCGGGAGGGCCGGGGGAGCTGTTTTTT

J gene: TRBJ2-7
D gene: -
CDR3 length: 14
clone size: -
V gene: TRBV2
CDR3 protein: CASSDHTNTYEQYF
CDR3 DNA: TGTGCCAGCAGTGACCACACGAACACCTACGAGCAGTACTTC

J gene: TRBJ1-2
D gene: TRBD1
CDR3 length: 12
clone size: -
V gene: TRBV10-3
CDR3 protein: CAISGDSYGYTF
CDR3 DNA: TGTGCCATCAGCGGGGACAGCTATGGCTACACCTTC

J gene: TRBJ2-7
D gene: -
CDR3 length: 16
clone size: -
V gene: TRBV9
CDR3 protein: CASSPIPRGKAYEQYF
CDR3 DNA: TGTGCCAGCAGCCCTATCCCTAGGGGAAAAGCCTACGAGCAGTACTTC

J gene: TRBJ2-2
D gene: TRBD1
CDR3 length: 16
clone size: -
V gene: TRBV5-1
CDR3 protein: CASSLAGTGNTGELFF
CDR3 DNA: TGCGCCAGCAGCTTGGCCGGGACAGGGAACACCGGGGAGCTGTTTTTT

J gene: TRBJ1-2
D gene: TRBD1
CDR3 length: 12
clone size: -
V gene: TRBV29-1
CDR3 protein: CSAGTGEEGYTF
CDR3 DNA: TGCAGCGCTGGGACAGGGGAGGAGGGCTACACCTTC

J gene: TRBJ1-2
D gene: TRBD1
CDR3 length: 15
clone size: -
V gene: TRBV30
CDR3 protein: CAWSVETGSIYGYTF
CDR3 DNA: TGTGCCTGGAGTGTAGAGACAGGGAGCATCTATGGCTACACCTTC

J gene: TRBJ2-2
D gene: -
CDR3 length: 16
clone size: -
V gene: TRBV11-2
CDR3 protein: CASSEMRPSHTGELFF
CDR3 DNA: TGTGCCAGCAGCGAGATGCGACCTAGCCACACCGGGGAGCTGTTTTTT

J gene: TRBJ2-7
D gene: TRBD1
CDR3 length: 15
clone size: once
V gene: TRBV28
CDR3 protein: CASSDPRTGRYEQYF
CDR3 DNA: TGTGCCAGCAGCGATCCCAGGACAGGGAGATACGAGCAGTACTTC

J gene: TRBJ2-5
D gene: -
CDR3 length: 14
clone size: -
V gene: TRBV29-1
CDR3 protein: CSVEDSALAGTQYF
CDR3 DNA: TGCAGCGTTGAAGATTCGGCTCTAGCTGGGACCCAGTACTTC

J gene: TRBJ1-2
D gene: TRBD1
CDR3 length: 15
clone size: -
V gene: TRBV16
CDR3 protein: CASSHSGTGGSGYTF
CDR3 DNA: TGTGCCAGCAGCCACTCCGGGACAGGGGGCTCTGGCTACACCTTC

J gene: TRBJ1-1
D gene: TRBD1
CDR3 length: 13
clone size: -
V gene: TRBV15
CDR3 protein: CATSRERGTGDFF
CDR3 DNA: TGTGCCACCAGCAGAGAGCGAGGGACAGGAGATTTCTTT

J gene: TRBJ1-5
D gene: TRBD1
CDR3 length: 14
clone size: -
V gene: TRBV6-1
CDR3 protein: CASRLQGYRQPQHF
CDR3 DNA: TGTGCCAGCAGGCTACAGGGGTACCGTCAGCCCCAGCATTTT

J gene: TRBJ1-4
D gene: TRBD1
CDR3 length: 14
clone size: -
V gene: TRBV30
CDR3 protein: CAWGPTGDREKLFF
CDR3 DNA: TGTGCCTGGGGCCCCACAGGGGATAGGGAAAAACTGTTTTTT

J gene: TRBJ1-1
D gene: -
CDR3 length: 14
clone size: -
V gene: TRBV10-3
CDR3 protein: CAISELGVNTEAFF
CDR3 DNA: TGTGCCATCAGTGAGTTAGGGGTGAACACTGAAGCTTTCTTT

J gene: TRBJ2-3
D gene: -
CDR3 length: 12
clone size: -
V gene: TRBV7-2
CDR3 protein: CASTTSGDTQYF
CDR3 DNA: TGTGCCAGCACCACCTCGGGAGATACGCAGTATTTT

J gene: TRBJ1-4
D gene: TRBD1
CDR3 length: 15
clone size: -
V gene: TRBV28
CDR3 protein: CASSQPWTGVEKLFF
CDR3 DNA: TGTGCCAGCAGTCAACCCTGGACAGGGGTTGAAAAACTGTTTTTT